These T cell receptor beta chains were read from a single sample in a study of metastatic and nonmetastatic thyroid tumors. TCRdb reprocessed the PCR reads via MiXCR. In the table there are about 19,000 clones, more than 20% of which are singletons. The sequenced sample consisted of blood. The receptor source for this set is a male donor with papillary thyroid cancer or a benign thyroid nodule (not recorded which). Some clones in this sample may be carry-over from other donors' samples. CDR3s include the opening cysteine and the closing phenylalanine or tryptophan. D genes are given only for firm matches. Size values are once, few and many counts, or a class for expanded clones, and some rows have none.

D	V	size	J	CDR3	DNA
.	TRBV19	medium-sized	TRBJ2-7	CASSPGAGEQYF	TGTGCCAGTAGTCCCGGGGCAGGCGAGCAGTACTTC
TRBD1	TRBV6-1	few	TRBJ1-1	CASSETGVTEAFF	TGTGCCAGCAGTGAGACAGGGGTCACTGAAGCTTTCTTT
TRBD2	TRBV7-3	.	TRBJ2-7	CASRASGSSYEQYF	TGTGCCAGCAGGGCTAGCGGGAGCTCCTACGAGCAGTACTTC
.	TRBV12-3/TRBV12-4	.	TRBJ2-1	CASSLVSYNEQFF	TGTGCCAGCAGTTTAGTCAGTTACAATGAGCAGTTCTTC
TRBD2	TRBV19	.	TRBJ2-7	CASSTQAGAYEQYF	TGTGCCAGTAGTACCCAAGCGGGAGCCTACGAGCAGTACTTC
.	TRBV6-2/TRBV6-3	.	TRBJ2-7	CASSYSSMDSAYEQYF	TGTGCCAGCAGTTACTCGAGTATGGACTCCGCCTACGAGCAGTACTTC
TRBD1	TRBV6-1	medium-sized	TRBJ2-7	CASRSGTGGYEQYF	TGTGCCAGCAGATCCGGGACAGGGGGTTACGAGCAGTACTTC
.	TRBV19	few	TRBJ2-7	CASRITGGSTGEQYF	TGTGCCAGCAGAATCACCGGGGGCAGCACAGGCGAGCAGTACTTC
.	TRBV4-1	once	TRBJ2-7	CASSQGPRRVAETYEQYF	TGCGCCAGCAGCCAAGGGCCGCGGAGGGTAGCGGAAACCTACGAGCAGTACTTC
TRBD1	TRBV6-1	.	TRBJ1-1	CASICGQVMNTEAFF	TGTGCCAGCATCTGCGGACAGGTTATGAACACTGAAGCTTTCTTT
TRBD1	TRBV18	many	TRBJ2-6	CASSPPGQGISGANVLTF	TGTGCCAGCTCACCCCCCGGACAGGGGATATCTGGGGCCAACGTCCTGACTTTC
.	TRBV5-1	many	TRBJ2-5	CASSFSSANQETQYF	TGCGCCAGCAGCTTTTCTAGCGCCAACCAAGAGACCCAGTACTTC
.	TRBV18	many	TRBJ2-5	CASAYGAAQYF	TGTGCCAGCGCATATGGGGCGGCCCAGTACTTC
TRBD1	TRBV9	.	TRBJ2-7	CASSPQDRTYSYEQYF	TGTGCCAGCAGCCCCCAGGACAGGACCTACTCCTACGAGCAGTACTTC
.	TRBV28	.	TRBJ2-7	CASLRLSIPYEQYF	TGTGCCAGCCTTAGACTATCCATACCCTACGAGCAGTACTTC
TRBD1	TRBV5-1	medium-sized	TRBJ1-5	CASSLGGTDNQPQHF	TGCGCCAGCAGCTTGGGGGGGACAGACAATCAGCCCCAGCATTTT
TRBD2	TRBV28	.	TRBJ2-7	CASYGGGSTIAEQYF	TGTGCCAGTTATGGGGGAGGGTCTACTATCGCCGAGCAGTACTTC
.	TRBV19	medium-sized	TRBJ2-2	CASSMTSNTGELFF	TGTGCCAGTAGTATGACCAGTAACACCGGGGAGCTGTTTTTT
TRBD2	TRBV6-4	.	TRBJ2-1	CASIPLGTSGSDEQFF	TGTGCCAGCATTCCTCTCGGGACTAGCGGGAGTGATGAGCAGTTCTTC
.	TRBV7-2	medium-sized	TRBJ1-2	CASSQQRANYGYTF	TGTGCCAGCAGCCAACAGAGAGCTAACTATGGCTACACCTTC
.	TRBV28	.	TRBJ1-1	CASSGDRNTEAFF	TGTGCCAGCAGCGGGGACCGGAACACTGAAGCTTTCTTT
TRBD2	TRBV18	once	TRBJ2-3	CASSPYNDGRASTDTQYF	TGTGCCAGCTCACCGTACAATGACGGGAGGGCTAGCACAGATACGCAGTATTTT
TRBD2	TRBV20-1	.	TRBJ2-7	CSARDWWGAGGRSYEQYF	TGCAGTGCTAGAGATTGGTGGGGAGCGGGGGGGCGTTCCTACGAGCAGTACTTC
.	TRBV6-2/TRBV6-3	.	TRBJ1-2	CASSYDALFNYGYTF	TGTGCCAGCAGTTACGACGCTCTCTTTAACTATGGCTACACCTTC
.	TRBV7-2	medium-sized	TRBJ1-6	CASSSQGLGDSPLHF	TGTGCCAGCAGCTCGCAGGGTCTTGGGGATTCACCCCTCCACTTT
.	TRBV15	.	TRBJ2-1	CATNRAHSVYDEQFF	TGTGCCACCAACAGAGCCCATAGCGTCTACGATGAGCAGTTCTTC
TRBD2	TRBV6-2/TRBV6-3	few	TRBJ2-7	CASSYRGSGSINEQYF	TGTGCCAGCAGTTACAGGGGTAGCGGGAGTATCAACGAGCAGTACTTC
TRBD2	TRBV6-1	.	TRBJ2-1	CASRAGTRIGGEQFF	TGTGCCAGCAGGGCCGGGACTAGGATTGGGGGTGAGCAGTTCTTC
.	TRBV5-1	.	TRBJ2-2	CASSGGGVGYGELFF	TGCGCCAGCAGCGGAGGTGGAGTTGGGTACGGGGAGCTGTTTTTT
TRBD1	TRBV20-1	medium-sized	TRBJ1-1	CSAQTGETEAFF	TGCAGTGCCCAAACAGGGGAAACTGAAGCTTTCTTT
TRBD2	TRBV10-1	.	TRBJ2-7	CASSDPGTSAYEQYF	TGCGCCAGCAGTGATCCCGGGACTAGCGCCTACGAGCAGTACTTC
.	TRBV7-8	.	TRBJ2-7	CASNPEAGVVEQYF	TGTGCCAGCAACCCTGAGGCAGGGGTGGTGGAGCAGTACTTC
.	TRBV30	medium-sized	TRBJ1-2	CAWSVPGYGYTF	TGTGCCTGGAGTGTACCCGGGTATGGCTACACCTTC